A selection of T cell receptor beta chains follows, all from one sample in a study of blood T cell repertoires in COVID-19. Generated by immunoSEQ multiplex PCR, the TCRdb table keeps only in-frame clones and is missing some. Of around 220,000 clones in the sample, 84% are singletons; the top ten hold 7.8%. The sample comprised peripheral blood. These receptors originate from a woman older than 75 with COVID-19, enrolled during active disease. CDR3s include the opening cysteine and the closing phenylalanine or tryptophan.

v_gene: TRBV6-5
len: 12
CDR3aa: CASRETGRKAFF

v_gene: TRBV10-2
len: 13
CDR3aa: CASRLAGVETQYF

v_gene: TRBV6-5
len: 13
CDR3aa: CASSYSNRDRLFF

v_gene: TRBV5-1
len: 12
CDR3aa: CASSFDLNGYTF

v_gene: TRBV6-5
len: 15
CDR3aa: CASSPPGGGNSPLHF

v_gene: TRBV10-3
len: 15
CDR3aa: CAISESPGGNYGYTF

v_gene: TRBV6-5
len: 16
CDR3aa: CASSYSLVASQETQYF

v_gene: TRBV29-1
len: 14
CDR3aa: CSVGQLRMNTEAFF

v_gene: TRBV28
len: 15
CDR3aa: CASSLGAGVGSPLHF

v_gene: TRBV6-5
len: 14
CDR3aa: CASHDRAWTDTQYF

v_gene: TRBV7-9
len: 16
CDR3aa: CASSLAYGVGTDTQYF

v_gene: TRBV11-2
len: 14
CDR3aa: CASSALAGVYEQYF

v_gene: TRBV3-1/TRBV3-2
len: 16
CDR3aa: CASSTGGTSSNQPQHF

v_gene: TRBV3-1/TRBV3-2
len: 16
CDR3aa: CASSPTQGTSNSPLHF

v_gene: TRBV6-5
len: 13
CDR3aa: CASSQKYTGELFF

v_gene: TRBV2
len: 13
CDR3aa: CASSEDSYNEQFF

v_gene: TRBV28
len: 13
CDR3aa: CASSLRQGHEQYF

v_gene: TRBV28
len: 15
CDR3aa: CASSFAGQGREEQYF

v_gene: TRBV4-1
len: 16
CDR3aa: CASSQVVPYSNQPQHF

v_gene: TRBV18
len: 15
CDR3aa: CASSPGSPANYGYTF

v_gene: TRBV3-1/TRBV3-2
len: 11
CDR3aa: CASAERGTQYF

v_gene: TRBV29-1
len: 14
CDR3aa: CSVEQGMGNTEAFF

v_gene: TRBV4-2
len: 15
CDR3aa: CASSQVGTGGSEQFF

v_gene: TRBV19
len: 14
CDR3aa: CASSILGAGTEAFF

v_gene: TRBV19
len: 13
CDR3aa: CASSPSGRETQYF

v_gene: TRBV28
len: 15
CDR3aa: CASTTRDRGLIGYTF

v_gene: TRBV5-1
len: 16
CDR3aa: CASSLRTSGASYEQYF

v_gene: TRBV12-3/TRBV12-4
len: 13
CDR3aa: CASPQATGNTIYF

v_gene: TRBV9
len: 16
CDR3aa: CASSVGRTGSTGELFF

v_gene: TRBV7-9
len: 14
CDR3aa: CASSPQGEDTEAFF

v_gene: TRBV2
len: 13
CDR3aa: CASSGLGQPKQYF